The 17 T cell receptor beta chains presented below share a single source sample, sequenced in a study of Ad26.COV2.S vaccination and SARS-CoV-2 variants. Treatment here: around 19 received Ad26.COV2.S at low or high dose, single or two shots; roughly five received placebo; per-sample allocation not given. Collection of the samples took place on day 63 after the first injection of vaccine or placebo. Repertoires were generated with immunoSEQ multiplex PCR, while TCRdb's copy carries only in-frame clones and drops some. The sample lists about 350,000 clones; about 88% were seen once. The sample here was peripheral blood, taken in a trial of Ad26.COV2.S vaccine versus placebo. The receptors come from a person between 18 and 65 years old who received the Ad26.COV2.S COVID-19 vaccine or a placebo.

The genes are TRBV5-6 and TRBJ1-1; perhaps TRBD1 as D (5 bases). V gave up 4 bases and J gave up 6 bases, with 16 bases separating them. In germline, CDR1 is SGHDT, CDR2 YYEEEE. This CDR3 contains 14 residues. For the CDR3, the DNA is TGTGCCAGCAGCCCCGAACTACGGGGGGCTGAAGCTTTCTTT. Translating gives CASSPELRGAEAFF.

To note about this clone: At one boundary the junction diverges from the germline segment, which might be a read error. The rearrangement joins TRBV19 to TRBJ1-4, with no clear D. Per germline, CDR1 LNHDA and CDR2 SQIVND (reference sequence). The CDR3 is made up of 12 amino acids. The CDR3 nucleotides read TGTGTCAGTAGTATCTCTCGAGAAAAACTGTTTTTT. This encodes CVSSISREKLFF.

V and J are TRBV28 and TRBJ2-7, with TRBD1 matching over 9 bases. This CDR3 is 16 amino acids long. Trimming cost V 2 bases and J 2 bases; bases outside gene matches: 7. Germline assignment: CDR1 MDHEN and CDR2 SYDVKM. CDR3 sequence: CASSLPWTGEAYEQYF. The CDR3 nucleotides read TGTGCCAGCAGTTTACCCTGGACAGGGGAAGCCTACGAGCAGTACTTC.

This clone appeared a single time. The chain recombines TRBV4-3 with TRBJ2-3; 9 positions agree with TRBD1. Trimming cost V 0 bases and J 1 base; bases outside gene matches: 5. The germline CDR1 and CDR2 sequences are LGHNA and YSLEER. The CDR3 has 17 residues. The chain's CDR3 is CASSQEDRGYGTDTQYF. Here the CDR3 DNA reads TGCGCCAGCAGCCAAGAGGACAGGGGATATGGCACAGATACGCAGTATTTT.

V usage is TRBV6-5 and J usage is TRBJ1-1; no firm D call. CDR3 size: 14 residues. CDR1 is MNHEY, CDR2 SVGAGI, per germline. Trimming pared 6 bases from V and 6 bases from J, leaving 17 bases between. The CDR3 sequence is CASSRAGYDAEAFF. Here the CDR3 DNA reads TGTGCCAGCAGCCGGGCGGGGTATGACGCTGAAGCTTTCTTT.

This chain uses TRBV7-9 with TRBJ2-1; D remains unclear. The CDR3 contains 16 residues. The V and J ends lost 4 bases and 5 bases respectively, with 18 bases between them. Germline CDR1 and CDR2: SEHNR and FQNEAQ (reference sequence). CDR3 DNA sequence: TGTGCCAGCAGCTCGGTGGTTCTTCTTGGGAACAATGAGCAGTTCTTC. Encoded protein: CASSSVVLLGNNEQFF. Full variable domain (missing parts from reference TRBV7-9 and TRBJ2-1): DTGVSQNPRHKITKRGQNVTFRCDPISEHNRLYWYRQTLGQGPEFLTYFQNEAQLEKSRLLSDRFSAERPKGSFSTLEIQRTEQGDSAMYLCASSSVVLLGNNEQFFGPGTRLTVL.

The V call is TRBV3-1 (or the pseudogene TRBV3-2), the J call TRBJ1-1, with 7 nucleotides matching TRBD1. Germline V lookup: CDR1 LGHDT, CDR2 YNNKEL (reference sequence). J gave up 1 base and V 4 bases, and 9 bases lay outside the gene matches. CDR3 length equals 16 residues. CDR3 amino acids: CASSPLDRARNTEAFF. DNA for the CDR3: TGTGCCAGCAGCCCCCTCGACAGGGCGCGGAACACTGAAGCTTTCTTT.

A few counts support this clone. The chain uses TRBV10-2 and TRBJ1-6; D remains ambiguous. With 6 bases removed from V and 10 bases from J, the gap between germline ends came to 16 bases. Germline-derived CDR1 and CDR2 are WSHSY and SAAADI. The CDR3 loop spans 14 amino acids. The CDR3 DNA is TGCGCCAGCAGAATTGCCACGATGATATCACCCCTCCACTTT. Translation gives CASRIATMISPLHF.

V usage is TRBV28 and J usage is TRBJ2-5; the match to TRBD2 covers 12 bases. CDR1 is MDHEN and CDR2 is SYDVKM in the germline V gene. The CDR3 sequence is 15 residues long. J gave up 10 bases and V 10 bases, and 16 bases lay outside the gene matches. CDR3 loop: CATTSGLAGILYQYF. CDR3 bases: TGTGCCACGACCTCTGGACTAGCGGGGATCTTATACCAGTACTTC.

This clone was observed a single time. The chain joins TRBV3-1 (or the pseudogene TRBV3-2) to TRBJ2-1; possible D gene TRBD1, 6 bases. Trimming stripped 0 bases from V and 3 bases from J, with 15 bases between. Germline V gene lookup returns CDR1 LGHDT and CDR2 YNNKEL (reference sequence). The CDR3 contains 17 residues. The CDR3, as DNA: TGTGCCAGCAGCCAAGATATCTCCCAGGGGAACTACAATGAGCAGTTCTTC. It yields the protein CASSQDISQGNYNEQFF.

This chain's CDR3 is CASSLGHLGVSYEQYF. CDR3 nucleotides: TGCGCCAGCAGCCTAGGTCACCTCGGGGTTTCCTACGAGCAGTACTTC. The chain links TRBV4-1 to TRBJ2-7; the D gene is possibly TRBD2 (5 bases). V was clipped by 4 bases and J by 1 base, with 17 bases between them. Germline V gene sequence: CDR1 MGHRA, CDR2 YSYEKL. CDR3 length equals 16 residues.

The rearrangement joins TRBV4-3 to TRBJ2-6; D might be TRBD1 (6 bases). Trimming took off 2 bases at V and 4 bases at J, with 15 bases between the two ends. The CDR3 is 17 amino acids. Germline V gene data show CDR1 as LGHNA and CDR2 as YSLEER. In nucleotides, the CDR3 is TGCGCCAGCAGCCAACCGGGACAATCGATGGGGGCCAACGTCCTGACTTTC. Translating gives CASSQPGQSMGANVLTF.

This chain connects TRBV9 to TRBJ2-7, with 12 bases identical to TRBD2. CDR1 and CDR2 (germline): SGDLS, YYNGEE. The CDR3 has 15 amino acids. The junction had 6 bases not matched to a gene; V was cut back by 3 bases and J by 5 bases. Here the CDR3 reads CASSAGLAGTDEQYF. Written as DNA, the CDR3 is TGTGCCAGCAGCGCCGGACTAGCGGGGACCGACGAGCAGTACTTC.

V usage is TRBV10-3 and J usage is TRBJ1-5; D ambiguous. This CDR3 is built from 16 residues. The germline V gene has CDR1 ENHRY and CDR2 SYGVKD. V lost 9 bases and J lost 5, with 23 bases in between. CDR3 sequence reads: CAIIRKTGRNDQPQHF. CDR3 sequence (DNA): TGTGCCATTATCCGTAAAACCGGTCGGAATGATCAGCCCCAGCATTTT.

The J gene is TRBJ1-2, the V gene TRBV7-3, with 7 bases aligning to TRBD1. Trimming took 5 bases from V and 8 from J; bases not matched to a gene: 5. This CDR3 has 12 residues. Germline CDR1 and CDR2: SGHTA and FQGTGA. This chain's CDR3 is CASSQQGRGYTF. The CDR3, as DNA: TGTGCCAGCAGCCAACAGGGGAGAGGCTACACCTTC.

V and J are TRBV27 and TRBJ2-7; 9 bases match TRBD2. Germline-derived CDR1 and CDR2 are MNHEY and SMNVEV (reference sequence). J lost 12 bases, V lost 8 bases, and 17 bases had no gene match. The CDR3 has 14 amino acids. CDR3 sequence (DNA): TGTGCCAGCTCCGGAGGGCGGGAGGGCCCACTCCGGTACTTC. Protein: CASSGGREGPLRYF.

This chain uses TRBV12-3 or TRBV12-4 with TRBJ2-1, with 7 bases matching TRBD2. CDR3 length: 11 amino acids. With V trimmed by 2 bases and J by 15 bases, 4 bases remained unmatched. This chain's CDR3 is CASSLLGLLFF. The CDR3 DNA reads as TGTGCCAGCAGTTTACTGGGACTACTGTTCTTC.